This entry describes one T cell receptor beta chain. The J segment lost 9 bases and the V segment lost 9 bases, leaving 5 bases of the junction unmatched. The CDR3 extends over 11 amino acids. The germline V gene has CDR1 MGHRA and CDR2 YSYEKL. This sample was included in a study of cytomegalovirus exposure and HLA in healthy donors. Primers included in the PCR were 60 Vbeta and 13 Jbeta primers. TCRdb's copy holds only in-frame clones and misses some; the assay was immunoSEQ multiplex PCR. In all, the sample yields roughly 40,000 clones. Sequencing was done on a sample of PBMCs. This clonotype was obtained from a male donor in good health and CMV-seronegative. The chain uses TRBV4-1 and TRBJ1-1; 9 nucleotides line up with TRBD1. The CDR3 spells CASGQGSKAFF. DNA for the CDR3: TGCGCCAGTGGACAGGGGTCGAAAGCTTTCTTT.